This T cell receptor beta chain originates from a study of T cell changes during pregnancy in multiple sclerosis. This clone was found a few times. Germline CDR1 reads SGHRS; CDR2 reads YFSETQ. The CDR3 consists of 15 residues. The V end was cut by 0 bases, the J end by 7 bases, with 11 bases between. Here immunoSEQ multiplex PCR was the method, and the copy in TCRdb shows in-frame clones only, minus some. The sample records about 60,000 clones, about 89% being singletons. The sequencing used CD4+ T cells from peripheral blood mononuclear cells, collected after pregnancy. The receptor comes from a female donor in good health, enrolled as a control in a pregnancy study. V is TRBV5-1 and J is TRBJ1-6; maybe TRBD1 (5 bases). The CDR3 DNA sequence: TGCGCCAGCAGCTTGGCTGGGACTGCCAATTCACCCCTCCACTTT. It encodes CASSLAGTANSPLHF.